What follows describes a single TCR beta chain. Its cognate antigen is unknown. These data originate in a study of beta chain features in type 1 diabetes. Across the whole study: The samples had roughly 110,000,000 sorted cells examined in all.

The V gene's germline CDR1 is SGDLS and CDR2 YYNGEE. V shed 4 bases and J 2 bases; nucleotides not matched to a gene: 5. The CDR3 spans 16 residues. Of the isolated RNA, all was reverse transcribed, and so the sequenced material was expressed TCRB transcripts. Naive, central memory and regulatory T cell samples yielded around 3.5 million reads on average. Repertoires were generated with immunoSEQ multiplex PCR, while TCRdb's copy carries only in-frame clones and drops some. The table lists more than 250,000 clones, over 14% of them singletons, with less than 0.02% in the top ten. Markers CD45RO/CCR7/CD25/CD127/CD95/CD27 served to sort CD4+ naive, central memory, regulatory and stem cell-like memory cells. Broader study findings: TCRB CDR3 length was moderately but significantly reduced in all four CD4+ subsets of Type 1 diabetes patients.

Sequenced: naive CD4+ T cells from blood. This receptor was taken from a man younger than 35 with type 1 diabetes. This chain joins TRBV9 and TRBJ2-4; 11 bases align to TRBD1. The CDR3 reads CASSLGTGGSKNIQYF. DNA of the CDR3: TGTGCCAGCAGCCTCGGGACAGGGGGGTCCAAAAACATTCAGTACTTC.